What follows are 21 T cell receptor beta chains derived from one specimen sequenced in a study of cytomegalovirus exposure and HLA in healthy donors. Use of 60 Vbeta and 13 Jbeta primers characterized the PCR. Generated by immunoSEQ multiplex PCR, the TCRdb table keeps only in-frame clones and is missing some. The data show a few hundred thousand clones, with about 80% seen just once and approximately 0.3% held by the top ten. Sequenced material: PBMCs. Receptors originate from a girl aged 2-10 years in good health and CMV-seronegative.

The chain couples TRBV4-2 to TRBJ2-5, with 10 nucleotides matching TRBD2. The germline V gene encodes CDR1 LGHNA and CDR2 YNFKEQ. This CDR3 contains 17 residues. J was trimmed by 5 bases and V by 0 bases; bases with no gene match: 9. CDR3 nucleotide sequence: TGTGCCAGCAGCCAAGAAGGAAGCGGGGGGGCCTGGGAGACCCAGTACTTC. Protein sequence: CASSQEGSGGAWETQYF.

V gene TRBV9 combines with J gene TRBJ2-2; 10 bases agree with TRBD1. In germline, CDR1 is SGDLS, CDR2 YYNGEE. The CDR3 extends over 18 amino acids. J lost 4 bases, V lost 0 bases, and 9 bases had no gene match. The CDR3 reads CASSVERSWTGGTGELFF. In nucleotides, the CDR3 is TGTGCCAGCAGCGTAGAGAGAAGCTGGACAGGGGGCACCGGGGAGCTGTTTTTT.

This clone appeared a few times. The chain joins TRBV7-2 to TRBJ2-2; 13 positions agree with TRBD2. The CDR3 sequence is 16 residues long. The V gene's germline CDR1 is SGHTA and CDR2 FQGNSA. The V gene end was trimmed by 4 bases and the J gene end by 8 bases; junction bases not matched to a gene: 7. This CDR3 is CASSSGTSGVRGELFF. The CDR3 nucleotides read TGTGCCAGCAGCTCCGGGACTAGCGGGGTCCGAGGGGAGCTGTTTTTT.

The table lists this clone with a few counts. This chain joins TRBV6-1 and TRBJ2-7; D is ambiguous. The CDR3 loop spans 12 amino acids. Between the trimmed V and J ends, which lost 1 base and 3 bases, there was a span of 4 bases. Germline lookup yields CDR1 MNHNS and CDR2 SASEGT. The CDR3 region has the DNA TGTGCCAGCAGTGAAGAGCGCTACGAGCAGTACTTC. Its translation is CASSEERYEQYF.

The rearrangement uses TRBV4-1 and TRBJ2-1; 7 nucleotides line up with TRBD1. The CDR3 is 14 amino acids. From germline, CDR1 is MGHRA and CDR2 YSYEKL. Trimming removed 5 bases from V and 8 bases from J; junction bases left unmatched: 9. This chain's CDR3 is CASSFYFQGDEQFF. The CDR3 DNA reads TGCGCCAGCAGCTTTTATTTTCAGGGGGATGAGCAGTTCTTC.

The CDR3 sequence is CASSLGALKPDTQYF. In DNA form, the CDR3 reads TGTGCCAGCAGCTTAGGGGCCTTAAAGCCAGATACGCAGTATTTT. The J gene is TRBJ2-3, the V gene TRBV7-3; TRBD1 might be the D (5 bases). The CDR3 runs to 15 residues. CDR1 and CDR2 from the germline V gene are SGHTA and FQGTGA. The V and J ends lost 2 bases and 4 bases respectively, with 13 bases between them.

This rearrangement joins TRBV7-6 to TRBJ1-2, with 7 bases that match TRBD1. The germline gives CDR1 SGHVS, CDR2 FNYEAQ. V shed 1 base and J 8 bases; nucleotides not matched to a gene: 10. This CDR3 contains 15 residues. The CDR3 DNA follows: TGTGCCAGCAGCTTAGTACCAGCGCAGGGGGGAGGCTACACCTTC. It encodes CASSLVPAQGGGYTF. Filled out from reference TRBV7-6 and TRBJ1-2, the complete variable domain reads GAGVSQSPRYKVTKRGQDVALRCDPISGHVSLYWYRQALGQGPEFLTYFNYEAQQDKSGLPNDRFSAERPEGSISTLTIQRTEQRDSAMYRCASSLVPAQGGGYTFGSGTRLTVV.

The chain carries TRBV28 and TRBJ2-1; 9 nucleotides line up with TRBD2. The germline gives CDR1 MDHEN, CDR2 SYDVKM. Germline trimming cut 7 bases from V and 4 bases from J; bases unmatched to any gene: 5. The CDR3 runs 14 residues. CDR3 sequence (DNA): TGTGCCAGCACAACTAGCGGGCTATACAATGAGCAGTTCTTC. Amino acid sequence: CASTTSGLYNEQFF.

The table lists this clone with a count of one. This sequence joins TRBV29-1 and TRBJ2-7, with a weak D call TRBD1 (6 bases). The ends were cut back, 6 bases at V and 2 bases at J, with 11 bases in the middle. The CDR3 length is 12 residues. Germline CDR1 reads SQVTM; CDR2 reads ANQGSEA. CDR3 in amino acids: CSVMDSPYEQYF. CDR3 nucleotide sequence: TGCAGCGTGATGGACAGTCCCTACGAGCAGTACTTC.

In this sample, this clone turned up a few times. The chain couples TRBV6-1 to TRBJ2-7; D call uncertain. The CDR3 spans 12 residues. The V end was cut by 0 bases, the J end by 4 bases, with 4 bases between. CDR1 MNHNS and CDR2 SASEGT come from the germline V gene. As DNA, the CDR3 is TGTGCCAGCAGTGAAGCCGGGTACGAGCAGTACTTC. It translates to CASSEAGYEQYF.

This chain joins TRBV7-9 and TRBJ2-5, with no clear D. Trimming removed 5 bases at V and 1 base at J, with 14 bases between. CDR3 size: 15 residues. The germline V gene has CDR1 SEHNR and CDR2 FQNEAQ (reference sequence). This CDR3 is CASSILTSLQETQYF. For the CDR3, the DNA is TGTGCCAGCAGCATCCTGACATCTCTCCAAGAGACCCAGTACTTC.

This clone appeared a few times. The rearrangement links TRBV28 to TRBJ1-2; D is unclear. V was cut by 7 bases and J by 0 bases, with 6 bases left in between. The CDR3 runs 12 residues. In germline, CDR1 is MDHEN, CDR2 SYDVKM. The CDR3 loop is CASTLANYGYTF. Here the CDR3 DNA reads TGTGCCAGCACCCTTGCTAACTATGGCTACACCTTC.

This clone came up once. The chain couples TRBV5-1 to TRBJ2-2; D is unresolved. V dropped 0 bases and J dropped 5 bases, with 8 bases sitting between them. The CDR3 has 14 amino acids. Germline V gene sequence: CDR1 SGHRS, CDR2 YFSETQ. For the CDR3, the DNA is TGCGCCAGCAGCTTGGACTATCCTACCGGGGAGCTGTTTTTT. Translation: CASSLDYPTGELFF.

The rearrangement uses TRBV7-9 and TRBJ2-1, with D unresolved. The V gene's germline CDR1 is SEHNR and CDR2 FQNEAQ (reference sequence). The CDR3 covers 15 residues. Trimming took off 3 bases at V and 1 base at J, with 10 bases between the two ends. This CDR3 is CASSFSLSSYNEQFF. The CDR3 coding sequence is TGTGCCAGCAGCTTTTCCCTCTCGTCCTACAATGAGCAGTTCTTC.

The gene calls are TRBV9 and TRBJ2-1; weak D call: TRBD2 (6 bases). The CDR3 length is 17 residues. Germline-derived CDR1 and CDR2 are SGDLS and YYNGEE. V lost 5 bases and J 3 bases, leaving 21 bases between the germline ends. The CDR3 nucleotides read TGTGCCAGCAGTCAAGGGGATGAGGGAGGCTACTACAATGAGCAGTTCTTC. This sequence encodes CASSQGDEGGYYNEQFF.

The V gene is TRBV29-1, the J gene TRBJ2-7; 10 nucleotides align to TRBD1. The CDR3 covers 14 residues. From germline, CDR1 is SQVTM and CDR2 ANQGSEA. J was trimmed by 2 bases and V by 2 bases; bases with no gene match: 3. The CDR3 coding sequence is TGCAGCGTTGAATTGGGGACAGGGGCCTACGAGCAGTACTTC. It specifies CSVELGTGAYEQYF.

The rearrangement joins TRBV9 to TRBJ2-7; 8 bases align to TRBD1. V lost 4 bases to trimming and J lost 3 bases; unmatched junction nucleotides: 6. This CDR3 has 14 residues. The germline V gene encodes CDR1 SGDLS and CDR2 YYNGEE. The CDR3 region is CASSPRTGNYEQYF. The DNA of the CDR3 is TGTGCCAGCAGCCCGCGGACAGGGAACTACGAGCAGTACTTC. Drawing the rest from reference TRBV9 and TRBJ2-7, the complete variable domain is DSGVTQTPKHLITATGQRVTLRCSPRSGDLSVYWYQQSLDQGLQFLIQYYNGEERAKGNILERFSAQQFPDLHSELNLSSLELGDSALYFCASSPRTGNYEQYFGPGTRLTVT.

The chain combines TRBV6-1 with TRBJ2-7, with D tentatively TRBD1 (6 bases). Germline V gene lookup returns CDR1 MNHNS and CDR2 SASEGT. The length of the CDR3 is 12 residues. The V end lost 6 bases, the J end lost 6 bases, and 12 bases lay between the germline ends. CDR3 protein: CASRGQTGEQYF. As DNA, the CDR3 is TGTGCCAGCAGGGGACAAACGGGCGAGCAGTACTTC.

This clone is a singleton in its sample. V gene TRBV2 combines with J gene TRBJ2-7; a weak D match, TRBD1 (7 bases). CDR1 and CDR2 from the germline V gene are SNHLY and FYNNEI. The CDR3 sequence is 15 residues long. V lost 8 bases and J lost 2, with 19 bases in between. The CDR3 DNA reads TGTGCCAGCCCCTCACGGGGGACAGAGACCTACGAGCAGTACTTC. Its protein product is CASPSRGTETYEQYF.

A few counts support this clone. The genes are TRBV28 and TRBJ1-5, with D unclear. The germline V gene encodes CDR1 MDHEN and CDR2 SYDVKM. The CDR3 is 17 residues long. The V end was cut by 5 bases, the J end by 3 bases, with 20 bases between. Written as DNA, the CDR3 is TGTGCCAGCAGTCTGGGGAGTGCCCCTAGGAACAATCAGCCCCAGCATTTT. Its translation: CASSLGSAPRNNQPQHF.

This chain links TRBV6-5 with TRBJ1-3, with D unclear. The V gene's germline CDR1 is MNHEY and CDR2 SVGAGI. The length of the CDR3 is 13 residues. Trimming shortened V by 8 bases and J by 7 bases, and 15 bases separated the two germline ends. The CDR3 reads CASARPSGNTIYF. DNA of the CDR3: TGTGCCAGCGCTAGACCCTCGGGTAACACCATATATTTT.